This note documents a single TCR beta chain sequence. Data came from immunoSEQ multiplex PCR; TCRdb stores just in-frame clones and leaves some out. The data show roughly 250,000 clones, about nine tenths seen once. The data derive from a study of blood T cell repertoires in COVID-19. The CDR3 has 16 amino acids. The germline gives CDR1 LGHDT, CDR2 YNNKEL (reference sequence). V lost 3 bases to trimming and J lost 3 bases, with 15 bases between them. This chain joins TRBV3-1 (or the pseudogene TRBV3-2) and TRBJ1-5; tentative D call: TRBD1 (6 bases). The sample taken for sequencing was PBMCs or T cells enriched from blood (not recorded which). The origin of this receptor is a woman under 30 who had recovered from COVID-19. The CDR3 coding sequence is TGTGCCAGCAGCCAGTCTCCGGGACAATTCAATCAGCCCCAGCATTTT. Its protein is CASSQSPGQFNQPQHF.